This T cell receptor beta chain was identified in a study of T cell repertoires in cytomegalovirus infection. Study in general: HLA-B-restricted CMV epitopes that are well studied, plus recently identified HLA-C-restricted ones, were used by the study. Public TCR beta signatures provided an indication of both CMV infection and a matching HLA type. Study conclusions and caveats: The ex vivo response was dominated by HLA-C-restricted CMV-specific TCR beta clonotypes.

In the case of this clonotype: Its target is unknown.

V was clipped by 5 bases and J by 5 bases, with 12 bases between them. CDR3 length equals 14 residues. Per germline, CDR1 KGHSH and CDR2 LQKENI. TCRdb re-called the reads with MiXCR, one entry per CDR3 protein. This table has approximately 770,000 distinct CDR3 sequences, about 27% appearing once. Sequencing used cultured CD8+ T cells from PBMCs, obtained from culture after CMV antigen stimulation. V and J are TRBV18 and TRBJ1-4, with a tentative D call TRBD1 (5 bases). This TCR was recovered from a human donor in good health (CMV status not recorded). Some clones in this sample may be carry-over from other donors' samples. The CDR3 spells CASSVGTENEKLFF. CDR3 in DNA: TGTGCCAGCTCAGTCGGGACGGAGAATGAAAAACTGTTTTTT.